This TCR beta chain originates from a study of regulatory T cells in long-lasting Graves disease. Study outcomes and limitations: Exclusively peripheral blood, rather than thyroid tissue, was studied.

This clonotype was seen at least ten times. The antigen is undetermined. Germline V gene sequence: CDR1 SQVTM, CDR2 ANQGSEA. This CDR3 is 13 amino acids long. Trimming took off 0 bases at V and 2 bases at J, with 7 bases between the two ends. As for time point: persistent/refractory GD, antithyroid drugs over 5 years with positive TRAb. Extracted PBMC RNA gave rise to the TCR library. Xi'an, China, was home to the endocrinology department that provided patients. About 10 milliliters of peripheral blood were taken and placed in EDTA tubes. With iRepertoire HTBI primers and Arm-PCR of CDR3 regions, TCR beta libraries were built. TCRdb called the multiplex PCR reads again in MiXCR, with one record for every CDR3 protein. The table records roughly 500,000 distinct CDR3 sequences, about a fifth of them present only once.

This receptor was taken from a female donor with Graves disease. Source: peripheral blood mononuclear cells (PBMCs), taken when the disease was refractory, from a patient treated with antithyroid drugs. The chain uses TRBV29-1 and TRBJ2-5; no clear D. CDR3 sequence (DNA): TGCAGCGTTGAAGAACCAGGACAAGAGACCCAGTACTTC. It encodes CSVEEPGQETQYF.